A selection of T cell receptor beta chains follows, all from one sample in a study of shared clonotypes between healthy human individuals. Measured with immunoSEQ multiplex PCR; TCRdb has only the in-frame clones, and not every one. The sample has roughly 200,000 clones; approximately 70% are singletons. Sample: memory CD4+ T cells sorted from blood. The origin of the receptors is a man aged 25 to 40 in good health. Both conserved end residues are part of each CDR3. A D gene is named only where the DNA matches it firmly. For some rows the clone size is stated as once, few or many, or as a class when expanded; others skip it.

V: TRBV30
D: -
J: TRBJ2-7
size: -
DNA: TGTGCCTGGAAGGCCTCCTTCACCACCCACGAGCAGTACTTC
CDR3: CAWKASFTTHEQYF

V: TRBV9
D: -
J: TRBJ2-3
size: -
DNA: TGTGCCAGCAGCGTTTTAGGGGCGAAAACAGATACGCAGTATTTT
CDR3: CASSVLGAKTDTQYF

V: TRBV6-5
D: TRBD2
J: TRBJ2-1
size: -
DNA: TGTGCCAGCAGTTTCCGGACTAGCGGTGAGCAGTTCTTC
CDR3: CASSFRTSGEQFF

V: TRBV28
D: -
J: TRBJ1-1
size: few
DNA: TGTGCCAGCAGCTTAATAAATGTGAACACTGAAGCTTTCTTT
CDR3: CASSLINVNTEAFF

V: TRBV25-1
D: -
J: TRBJ2-7
size: -
DNA: TGTGCCAGCAAGGGACCGGGCGCCTACGAGCAGTACTTC
CDR3: CASKGPGAYEQYF

V: TRBV9
D: TRBD1
J: TRBJ1-4
size: -
DNA: TGTGCCAGCAGCGTAGGAGTGACAGGGACTAATGAAAAACTGTTTTTT
CDR3: CASSVGVTGTNEKLFF

V: TRBV2
D: -
J: TRBJ1-4
size: -
DNA: TGTGCCACCGGACCCTGGGTTGAAAAACTGTTTTTT
CDR3: CATGPWVEKLFF

V: TRBV7-3
D: TRBD1
J: TRBJ2-7
size: -
DNA: TGTGCCAGCAGCCAGACAGGGCTCGAGCAGTACTTC
CDR3: CASSQTGLEQYF

V: TRBV23-1
D: -
J: TRBJ2-7
size: -
DNA: TGCGCCAGCAGTCAAAGTTTATCGGACAGCCCCTACGAGCAGTACTTC
CDR3: CASSQSLSDSPYEQYF

V: TRBV14
D: -
J: TRBJ2-3
size: -
DNA: TGTGCCAGCAGCCCTCTCCTAGCGACTGTTGGAGCAGATACGCAGTATTTT
CDR3: CASSPLLATVGADTQYF

V: TRBV7-3
D: -
J: TRBJ2-1
size: -
DNA: TGTGCCAGCAGCCAACTGGACCGATTTAACAATGAGCAGTTCTTC
CDR3: CASSQLDRFNNEQFF

V: TRBV7-2
D: -
J: TRBJ2-1
size: -
DNA: TGTGCCAGCAGCCGACCCCCCCACAATGAGCAGTTCTTC
CDR3: CASSRPPHNEQFF

V: TRBV5-1
D: -
J: TRBJ2-3
size: few
DNA: TGCGCCAGCAGCGGAGGGAGCACAGATACGCAGTATTTT
CDR3: CASSGGSTDTQYF

V: TRBV10-3
D: TRBD2
J: TRBJ2-1
size: -
DNA: TGTGCCATCAACACCGGGACTAGAGGGTCGCATGAGCAGTTCTTC
CDR3: CAINTGTRGSHEQFF

V: TRBV2
D: TRBD1
J: TRBJ1-2
size: once
DNA: TGTGCCAGCGGACAGGAGAACTATGGCTACACCTTC
CDR3: CASGQENYGYTF

V: TRBV5-1
D: TRBD1
J: TRBJ1-1
size: -
DNA: TGCGCCAGCAGCTCACAGACAGGGGGCATCTCTGAAGCTTTCTTT
CDR3: CASSSQTGGISEAFF

V: TRBV11-3
D: TRBD1
J: TRBJ1-1
size: -
DNA: TGTGCCAGCAGCTTATCGACAGGGGGGCGCGTCACTGAAGCTTTCTTT
CDR3: CASSLSTGGRVTEAFF

V: TRBV9
D: -
J: TRBJ2-4
size: -
DNA: TGTGCCAGCGAACCAGGGGATGGAGGCATTCAGTACTTC
CDR3: CASEPGDGGIQYF

V: TRBV5-1
D: -
J: TRBJ2-5
size: -
DNA: TGCGCCAGCAGCTACCACAACCCCCAAGAGACCCAGTACTTC
CDR3: CASSYHNPQETQYF

V: TRBV5-1
D: -
J: TRBJ1-2
size: -
DNA: TGCGCCAGCAGCTTGACACAGGGTGGTAACTATGGCTACACCTTC
CDR3: CASSLTQGGNYGYTF

V: TRBV5-1
D: -
J: TRBJ2-3
size: -
DNA: TGCGCCAGCAGCTTGGGTGGTGGGTTTGCAGATACGCAGTATTTT
CDR3: CASSLGGGFADTQYF

V: TRBV30
D: -
J: TRBJ1-4
size: -
DNA: TGTGCCTGGAGTGTTGACGCTTCGCTGTTTTTT
CDR3: CAWSVDASLFF

V: TRBV7-2
D: TRBD2
J: TRBJ2-1
size: once
DNA: TGTGCCAGCAGCTTAGTGGGCGGGAGCTACAATGAGCAGTTCTTC
CDR3: CASSLVGGSYNEQFF

V: TRBV2
D: -
J: TRBJ2-7
size: -
DNA: TGTGCCAGCAGTGGCACACCTCCGAGTTTGTACTTC
CDR3: CASSGTPPSLYF

V: TRBV15
D: -
J: TRBJ2-1
size: -
DNA: TGTGCCACCAGCAGAGATCGTAACACCTACAATGAGCAGTTCTTC
CDR3: CATSRDRNTYNEQFF

V: TRBV25-1
D: TRBD1
J: TRBJ2-7
size: few
DNA: TGTGCCAGCAGTCCCGGACAGGTGGGGGAGCAGTACTTC
CDR3: CASSPGQVGEQYF

V: TRBV5-1
D: -
J: TRBJ2-5
size: -
DNA: TGCGCCAGCAGCAATGACGGTTGGCAAGAGACCCAGTACTTC
CDR3: CASSNDGWQETQYF

V: TRBV7-1
D: -
J: TRBJ2-3
size: -
DNA: TGTGCCAGCAGCATAATTAAAGGGGCCGGTACGCAGTATTTT
CDR3: CASSIIKGAGTQYF